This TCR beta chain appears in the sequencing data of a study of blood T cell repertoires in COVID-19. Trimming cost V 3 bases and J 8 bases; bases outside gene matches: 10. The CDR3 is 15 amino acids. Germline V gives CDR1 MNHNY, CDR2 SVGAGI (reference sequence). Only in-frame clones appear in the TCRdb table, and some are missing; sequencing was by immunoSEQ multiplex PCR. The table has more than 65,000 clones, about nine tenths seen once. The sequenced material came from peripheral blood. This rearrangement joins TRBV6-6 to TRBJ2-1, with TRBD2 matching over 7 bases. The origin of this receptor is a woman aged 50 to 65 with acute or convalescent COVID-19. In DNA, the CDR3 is TGTGCCAGCAGTTATGCTATCGGGGGGAGCGATGAGCAGTTCTTC. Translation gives CASSYAIGGSDEQFF.